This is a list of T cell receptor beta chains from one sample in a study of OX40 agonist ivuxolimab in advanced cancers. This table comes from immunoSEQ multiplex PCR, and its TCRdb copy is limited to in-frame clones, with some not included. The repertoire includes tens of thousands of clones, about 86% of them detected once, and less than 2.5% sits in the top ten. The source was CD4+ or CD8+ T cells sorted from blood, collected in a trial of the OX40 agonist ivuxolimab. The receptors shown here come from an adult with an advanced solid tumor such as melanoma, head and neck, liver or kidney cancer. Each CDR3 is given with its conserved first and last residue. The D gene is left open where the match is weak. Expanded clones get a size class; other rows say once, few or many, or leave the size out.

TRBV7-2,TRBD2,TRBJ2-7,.,TGTGCCAGCAGACCACCCGCCCCTAGCGGGAGTAGGTACGAGCAGTACTTC,CASRPPAPSGSRYEQYF
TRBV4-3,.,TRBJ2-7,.,TGCGCCAGCAGCCAAGAGAGTTCCTACGAGCAGTACTTC,CASSQESSYEQYF
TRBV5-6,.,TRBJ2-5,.,TGTGCCAGCAGCTTGGACAATAAGGAGACCCAGTACTTC,CASSLDNKETQYF
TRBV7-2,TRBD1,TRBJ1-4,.,TGTGCCAGCAGCCTCAGGGGGCGGACTAATGAAAAACTGTTTTTT,CASSLRGRTNEKLFF
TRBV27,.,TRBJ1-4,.,TGTGCCAGCAGTGATTGGGATAAAAATGAAAAACTGTTTTTT,CASSDWDKNEKLFF
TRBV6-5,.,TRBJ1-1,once,TGTGCCAGCACCGGGTCGGGACTCATGAACACTGAAGCTTTCTTT,CASTGSGLMNTEAFF
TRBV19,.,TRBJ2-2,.,TGTGCCAGTAGTATAAGGCAGGTAGCCCCCGGGGAGCTGTTTTTT,CASSIRQVAPGELFF
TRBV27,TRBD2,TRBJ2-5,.,TGTGCCAGCAGTTTAGGGGCGACTAGCGGGGGCCAAGAGACCCAGTACTTC,CASSLGATSGGQETQYF
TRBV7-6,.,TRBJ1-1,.,TGTGCCAGCAGCCAACGCCAAGAGAGTTCCACTGAAGCTTTCTTT,CASSQRQESSTEAFF
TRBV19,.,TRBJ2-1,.,TGTGCCAGTAGTATTACGGGCCCCTCCTACAATGAGCAGTTCTTC,CASSITGPSYNEQFF
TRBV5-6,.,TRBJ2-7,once,TGTGCCAGCAGCCCGGGACCTCTCTACGAGCAGTACTTC,CASSPGPLYEQYF
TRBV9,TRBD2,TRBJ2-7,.,TGTGCCAGCAGCGTAGCTAGCGGGGGAAACTACGAGCAGTACTTC,CASSVASGGNYEQYF
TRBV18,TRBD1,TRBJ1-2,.,TGTGCCAGCTCACCAATGAGGGGGCCTGGCTACACCTTC,CASSPMRGPGYTF
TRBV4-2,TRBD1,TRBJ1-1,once,TGTGCCAGCAGCCAAGTCGGGGTTGCAGGGGGTTTGAACACTGAAGCTTTCTTT,CASSQVGVAGGLNTEAFF
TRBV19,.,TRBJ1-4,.,TGTGCCAGTAGTATTGCGAGACAAACTAATGAAAAACTGTTTTTT,CASSIARQTNEKLFF
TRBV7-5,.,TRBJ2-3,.,TGTGTCAGAAGCTTAGACGAATGGCAGGGGGCCACAGATACGCAGTATTTT,CVRSLDEWQGATDTQYF
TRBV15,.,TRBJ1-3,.,TGTGCCACCAGCACCGGAAACACCATATATTTT,CATSTGNTIYF
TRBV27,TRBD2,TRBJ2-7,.,TGTGCCACCTCGGGACTAGCGGACGAGCAGTACTTC,CATSGLADEQYF
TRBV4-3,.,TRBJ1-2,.,TGCGCCAGCAGCCAAGGGTATCCGGCAGCCTATGGCTACACCTTC,CASSQGYPAAYGYTF
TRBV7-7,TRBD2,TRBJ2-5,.,TGTGCCAGCAGCTTACTGCACCTCACTGGGAGTAGCGGGGGGCAAGAGACCCAGTACTTC,CASSLLHLTGSSGGQETQYF
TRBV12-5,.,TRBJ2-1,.,TGTGCTAGTGGCCGGGCCTATGCTGGTGAGCAGTTCTTC,CASGRAYAGEQFF
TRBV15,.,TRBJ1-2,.,TGTGCCACCAGCAGAGAAAATGGCGATGGCTACACCTTC,CATSRENGDGYTF
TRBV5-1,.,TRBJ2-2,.,TGCGCCAGCAGCTTGGGTGCCGGTTCCACCGGGGAGCTGTTTTTT,CASSLGAGSTGELFF
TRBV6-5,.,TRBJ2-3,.,TGTGCCAGCAGTTACTCCCCCCCCGGGGGCGGAGATACGCAGTATTTT,CASSYSPPGGGDTQYF
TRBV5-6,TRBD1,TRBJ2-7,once,TGTGCCAGCAGATGGGACAGGGACTACGAGCAGTACTTC,CASRWDRDYEQYF
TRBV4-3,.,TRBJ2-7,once,TGCGCCAGCAGTAAGGACGGATCACCGACCTACGAGCAGTACTTC,CASSKDGSPTYEQYF
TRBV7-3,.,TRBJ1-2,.,TGTGCCAGCACCTTGGGAGCCGACCGCCGGTGCTACACCTTC,CASTLGADRRCYTF
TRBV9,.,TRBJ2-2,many,TGTGCCAGCAGCGTAGTTGGGGGCGCGGACACCGGGGAGCTGTTTTTT,CASSVVGGADTGELFF
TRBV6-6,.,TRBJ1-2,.,TGTGCCAGCAGCCGAGCTAACTATGGCTACACCTTC,CASSRANYGYTF
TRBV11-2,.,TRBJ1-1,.,TGTGCCAGCAGGCAGATCAGGGGCCCTCCGAACACTGAAGCTTTCTTT,CASRQIRGPPNTEAFF
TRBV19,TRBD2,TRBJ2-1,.,TGTGCCAGTAGCCTTACGGGACTAGCGGGAGACGAAAATGAGCAGTTCTTC,CASSLTGLAGDENEQFF
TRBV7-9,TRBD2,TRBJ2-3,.,TGTGCCGGCGAGGGACTAGCCGGCACAGATACGCAGTATTTT,CAGEGLAGTDTQYF
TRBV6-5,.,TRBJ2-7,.,TGTGCCAGCAGTTCCCCGGGGAGACCGTACGAGCAGTACTTC,CASSSPGRPYEQYF
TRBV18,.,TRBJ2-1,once,TGTGCCAGCTCATCTTCGGGAAACGAGCAGTTCTTC,CASSSSGNEQFF
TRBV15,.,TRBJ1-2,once,TGTGCCACCAGCGGCGTGGGGGCGCGTAAATTCCCTGGCTACACCTTC,CATSGVGARKFPGYTF
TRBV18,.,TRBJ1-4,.,TGTGCCAGCTCACCACAGGGGACTAATGAAAAACTGTTTTTT,CASSPQGTNEKLFF
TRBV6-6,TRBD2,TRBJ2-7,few,TGTGCCAGCAGTTTCGACGGACTAGCTAGCGAGCAGTACTTC,CASSFDGLASEQYF
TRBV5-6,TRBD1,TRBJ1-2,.,TGTGCCAGCATCAAGACAGGGGGCGTCGGCTACACCTTC,CASIKTGGVGYTF
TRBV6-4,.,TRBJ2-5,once,TGTGCCAGCAGTGTGGCGGCGGGGGAGACCCAGTACTTC,CASSVAAGETQYF
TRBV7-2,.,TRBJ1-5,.,TGTGCCAGCAGCCCCTTTGAGTCCAATCAGCCCCAGCATTTT,CASSPFESNQPQHF
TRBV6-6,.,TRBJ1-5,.,TGTGCCACCTCACAGGCCTATAGCAATCAGCCCCAGCATTTT,CATSQAYSNQPQHF
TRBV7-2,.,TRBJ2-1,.,TGTGCCAGCAGCTTAGGACAAATCTCCTACAATGAGCAGTTCTTC,CASSLGQISYNEQFF
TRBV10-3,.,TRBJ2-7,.,TGTGCCATCAGTGAGCCTGGGGAGGGGGCTACCCACGAGCAGTACTTC,CAISEPGEGATHEQYF
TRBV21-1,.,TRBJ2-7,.,TGTGCCAGCAGCCAGGCTTCCCGGATCTACGAGCAGTACTTC,CASSQASRIYEQYF
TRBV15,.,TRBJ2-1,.,TGTGCCACCAGCAGAGGGAGGCTGTCGGACAATGAGCAGTTCTTC,CATSRGRLSDNEQFF